The 10 T cell receptor beta chains given below trace back to one sample, sequenced in a study of identical twins. TCRdb re-called the 5' RACE reads with MiXCR, one entry per CDR3 protein. Among under 500,000 distinct CDR3 sequences listed, roughly an eighth were seen once. These same data were also listed under a study on yellow fever vaccine responses in identical twins.

The sample was CD4+ T cells sorted from blood. These receptors originate from a woman between 18 and 29 years old in good health.

V gene TRBV20-1 combines with J gene TRBJ1-1; possible D gene TRBD1, 6 bases. This CDR3 contains 15 residues. V was trimmed by 3 bases and J by 1 base, leaving 15 bases between them. Germline lookup yields CDR1 DFQATT and CDR2 SNEGSKA (reference sequence). The CDR3: CSASHGTFRNTEAFF. DNA of the CDR3: TGCAGTGCTAGCCACGGGACATTTAGGAACACTGAAGCTTTCTTT.

This clonotype came up a few times. V and J are TRBV5-1 and TRBJ2-1, with D maybe TRBD1 (5 bases). Trimming took off 0 bases at V and 6 bases at J, with 10 bases between the two ends. CDR1 is SGHRS and CDR2 is YFSETQ in the germline V gene. The CDR3 loop spans 14 amino acids. This CDR3 reads CASSLELQVNEQFF. The CDR3 bases are TGCGCCAGCAGCTTGGAATTACAGGTCAATGAGCAGTTCTTC.

This clonotype was counted between two and nine times. This rearrangement joins TRBV29-1 to TRBJ1-2; a weak D match, TRBD1 (5 bases). Germline V gene sequence: CDR1 SQVTM, CDR2 ANQGSEA. The CDR3 has 11 amino acids. Between the trimmed V and J ends, which lost 3 bases and 8 bases, there was a span of 10 bases. The CDR3 sequence: CSVEAGLGYTF. The CDR3 region has the DNA TGCAGCGTTGAGGCAGGGCTCGGCTACACCTTC.

The genes are TRBV5-1 and TRBJ1-6; a possible D gene is TRBD1 (5 bases). Germline V gene sequence: CDR1 SGHRS, CDR2 YFSETQ. Trimming took off 2 bases at V and 9 bases at J, with 12 bases between the two ends. The CDR3 is made up of 14 amino acids. CDR3 DNA sequence: TGCGCCAGCAGCTTTGACCCTCAGGGTTCACCCCTCCACTTT. Protein product: CASSFDPQGSPLHF.

V and J are TRBV19 and TRBJ2-7; 13 bases fit TRBD2. This CDR3 region has 18 residues. V lost 6 bases to trimming and J lost 3 bases; unmatched junction nucleotides: 14. Germline loops: CDR1 LNHDA, CDR2 SQIVND (reference sequence). The CDR3 is CASRKLGTSGRASYEQYF. The CDR3 DNA is TGTGCCAGTAGGAAGCTTGGAACTAGCGGGAGGGCAAGCTACGAGCAGTACTTC.

The V call is TRBV27, the J call TRBJ2-7; unclear D gene. CDR1 and CDR2 (germline): MNHEY, SMNVEV (reference sequence). V was clipped by 6 bases and J by 4 bases, with 10 bases between them. This CDR3 region has 12 residues. The CDR3 DNA reads TGTGCCAGCAGGAACCAATGGTACGAGCAGTACTTC. It encodes CASRNQWYEQYF.

This rearrangement joins TRBV6-2 or TRBV6-3 to TRBJ2-1; 13 nucleotides align to TRBD2. V was clipped by 2 bases and J by 7 bases; unmatched bases: 5. CDR1 MNHEY and CDR2 SVGEGT come from the germline V gene. This CDR3 is built from 16 residues. The CDR3 loop is CASSYTSGRAWNEQFF. CDR3 nucleotides: TGTGCCAGCAGTTACACTAGCGGGAGGGCCTGGAATGAGCAGTTCTTC.

The V call is TRBV10-3, the J call TRBJ2-2; 8 nucleotides align to TRBD1. Germline V gene lookup returns CDR1 ENHRY and CDR2 SYGVKD. The CDR3 spans 15 residues. With V trimmed by 6 bases and J by 7 bases, 10 bases remained unmatched. Here the CDR3 reads CAIRIGQGYGGELFF. The CDR3 bases are TGTGCCATCAGAATTGGACAGGGCTATGGCGGGGAGCTGTTTTTT.

The chain has TRBV12-3 or TRBV12-4 and TRBJ2-7; perhaps TRBD2 as D (6 bases). Trimming took off 3 bases at V and 2 bases at J, with 23 bases between the two ends. CDR3 length: 18 residues. CDR3 in DNA: TGTGCCAGCAGTTTCCATCGGGGCGGGGAAAGACGGACCTACGAGCAGTACTTC. Its protein product is CASSFHRGGERRTYEQYF.

The chain combines TRBV7-8 with TRBJ2-5; 7 bases align to TRBD2. V lost 8 bases and J lost 1; bases outside the gene matches: 10. CDR3 length: 15 amino acids. CDR1 is SGHVS, CDR2 FQNEAQ, per germline. The DNA of the CDR3 is TGTGCCAGCTCCATGGGGGGGACCCTCCAAGAGACCCAGTACTTC. Its protein is CASSMGGTLQETQYF.